This T cell receptor (beta chain) was sequenced during a study of human T cells and chemical hapten exposure. On the study more broadly: Sensitizing treatment utilized 2% DPC over a roughly 2 cm by roughly 2 cm portion of upper inner arm skin.

Time point of the sample: patch test 1, 2 weeks after DPC sensitization. Indicated treatment: therapeutic diphenylcyclopropenone sensitization with weekly scalp DPC. TCRdb passed the RACE reads through MiXCR, listing each CDR3 protein once. Found here are tens of thousands of distinct CDR3 sequences, about 32% of them singletons; the top ten hold approximately 9.1%. The TCR sequence derives from a man aged 35-49 years with alopecia areata. Some clones in this sample may be carry-over from other donors' samples. Material: whole blood, obtained in connection with sensitization to the hapten diphenylcyclopropenone (DPC).

The CDR3 region has the DNA TGTGCCAGCAGCCAAGAGCCCCCTAGCGGGAGGGCCCTCGAGCAGTACTTC. Encoded protein: CASSQEPPSGRALEQYF. The V gene is TRBV4-2, the J gene TRBJ2-7, with 12 bases fitting TRBD2. The CDR3 length is 17 residues. J gave up 6 bases and V 0 bases, and 9 bases lay outside the gene matches. Germline V gives CDR1 LGHNA, CDR2 YNFKEQ.